A single TCR beta chain is shown here with its context. Its antigen is unknown. Base qualities are not recorded, but no much larger clone differs from it by a single base. Little can be read into the size of this beta chain, an off-target read in a library designed for alpha chains. The iRepertoire nested amplicon-rescue multiplex PCR (arm-PCR) platform was used to amplify TCR alpha and beta CDR3 regions from RNA. The input for one-step reverse transcription and amplification was roughly 100-400 ng of tissue mRNA or PBMC total RNA. Following bead purification, Illumina adapters were added by a secondary multiplex PCR, and libraries between 200 and 400 bp were gel-purified. Libraries carried internal 6-nucleotide barcodes used for demultiplexing. Sequencing of the libraries was done on an Illumina MiSeq using 2x220 or 2x250 nucleotide paired-end reads. Per the original workflow: Paired reads were merged using FLASH 1.2.11 and aligned with BWA-MEM to the GRCh37 human genome, and TRA and TRB reads were then extracted. V and J assignment used an IMGT-derived reference of cassette sequences and CDR3 motifs that included pseudogenes. Reads were translated in three frames, and productive CDR3s were defined by a C…FGXG motif without stop codons. A clonotype was defined as a unique combination of a V-J cassette pair and a CDR3 amino acid sequence. Reads were filtered by Hamming distance, with the threshold set by the sequence error rate of each sample in mapped regions. TCRdb cleaned the public reads at Q25 with fastp, built clones with MiXCR and kept in-frame beta chains. Each entry is one CDR3 protein sequence, shown with its most common DNA and genes. The V and J calls shown here were made by TCRdb, not taken from the authors' results. This sample holds some 1,100 distinct CDR3 sequences; roughly 27% were observed only once. 9.5% to 15% of the sample is taken by the ten largest.

Including cysteine and phenylalanine, the CDR3 has 16 amino acids. Here the CDR3 DNA is all that survives: 48 bases in frame from base 1. V gives up 5 bases and J gives up 9 bases, and the segment between their germline ends measures 23 bases. For CDR1 and CDR2, the germline V gene lists MNHNS and SASEGT. The sample is drawn from a study of glioma-infiltrating T cells (dated by TCRdb to 2016 to 2017). With respect to the entire study: Sequencing of TCR alpha- and beta-chain repertoires was performed on glioma tissue, on non-neoplastic brain tissue, and on matched peripheral blood mononuclear cells. The paired cohort comprised three low-grade glioma patients, 7 or 8 primary glioblastoma patients and three non-glioma patients contributing non-neoplastic brain tissue. Each tissue-infiltrating repertoire was compared with the same patient's peripheral blood repertoire to measure divergence between tissue and blood T-cell populations. What the study reported, not specific to this receptor: In non-neoplastic patients, VJ-independent divergence between tissue and blood fell below expectation, whereas in all gliomas, and especially in low-grade gliomas, the divergence rose above expectation. Group comparisons were based on small numbers of patients: three non-neoplastic, three low-grade glioma and several glioblastoma patients. Very few CDR3 sequences were found to be shared between tissue and blood, and this scarcity was attributed to high CDR3 diversity and limited sampling.

The clonotype originates from a human donor with low-grade glioma or glioblastoma, undergoing nonglioma brain surgery, or in good health (not recorded which). The sample comprised glioma tissue, nonneoplastic brain tissue, or PBMCs (not recorded which). The chain links TRBV6-1 with TRBJ2-1; TRBD2 could be the D gene, as 6 bases match. The sequenced DNA is TGTGCCAGCAGTTCCGTAGGGGTGCGGGGAAGGAGTGAGCAGTTCTTC. Its amino acids are CASSSVGVRGRSEQFF.